This entry describes one T cell receptor (beta chain). Its matching antigen is unknown. This specimen belongs to a study of T cell responses to AZD1222 COVID-19 vaccine. Study results and caveats: Spike-wide vaccine-associated CD4 TCRs dominated at 160-218 and 743-854.

Profiled with immunoSEQ multiplex PCR; TCRdb holds only in-frame clones, not every one. The table records about 200,000 clones, around nine tenths of them present only once. The sequences come from peripheral blood, collected 28 days after the second dose of the MenACWY control vaccine. The receptor was derived from an adult who received the MenACWY meningococcal vaccine as a control.

The CDR3 region has the DNA TGTGCCACCAGCAGAAGGGACCTCAATGAGCAGTTCTTC. Amino acids: CATSRRDLNEQFF. J is TRBJ2-1 and V is TRBV15, with D perhaps being TRBD1 or TRBD2 (5 bases each). The CDR3 loop spans 13 amino acids. Deletions cut 2 bases from V and 6 bases from J, with 8 bases between. The germline CDR1 and CDR2 sequences are LNHNV and YYDKDF (reference sequence).